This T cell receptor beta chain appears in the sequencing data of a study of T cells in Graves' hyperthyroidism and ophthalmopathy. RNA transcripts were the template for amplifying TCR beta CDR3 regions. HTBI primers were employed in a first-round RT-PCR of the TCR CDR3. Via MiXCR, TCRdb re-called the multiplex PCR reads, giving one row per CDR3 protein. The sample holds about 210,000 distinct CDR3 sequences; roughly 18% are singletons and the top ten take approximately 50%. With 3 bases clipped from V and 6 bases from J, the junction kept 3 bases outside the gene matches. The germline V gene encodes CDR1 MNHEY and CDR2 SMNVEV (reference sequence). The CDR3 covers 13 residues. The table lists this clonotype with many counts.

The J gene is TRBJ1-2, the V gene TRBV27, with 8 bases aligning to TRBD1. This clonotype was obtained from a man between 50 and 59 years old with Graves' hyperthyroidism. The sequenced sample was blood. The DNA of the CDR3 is TGTGCCAGCAGTTTGGCGACAGGGGATGGCTACACCTTC. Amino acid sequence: CASSLATGDGYTF.